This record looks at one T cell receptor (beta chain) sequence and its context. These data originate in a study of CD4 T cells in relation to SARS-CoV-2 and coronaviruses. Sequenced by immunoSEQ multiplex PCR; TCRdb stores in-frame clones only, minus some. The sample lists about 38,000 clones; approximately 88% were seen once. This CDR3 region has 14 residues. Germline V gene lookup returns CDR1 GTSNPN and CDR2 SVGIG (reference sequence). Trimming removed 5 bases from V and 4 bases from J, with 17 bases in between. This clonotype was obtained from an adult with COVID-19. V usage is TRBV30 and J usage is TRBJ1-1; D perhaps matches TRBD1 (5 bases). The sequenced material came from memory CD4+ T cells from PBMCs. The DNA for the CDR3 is TGTGCCTGGGCCCGGGTCGGGGCGGGCACTGAAGCTTTCTTT. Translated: CAWARVGAGTEAFF.